Presented here are 15 T cell receptor beta chains from one specimen sequenced in a study of CD8+CD57+ T cells in acquired aplastic anemia. Genomic DNA, serving as template, underwent TCR beta VDJ and CDR3 profiling. From the reads, TCRdb called clonotypes with MiXCR, one entry per CDR3 protein. The table has tens of thousands of distinct CDR3 sequences, roughly three quarters seen once. Sequences were obtained from sorted CD4+, CD8+, or CD8+CD57+ T cells (not recorded which) from PBMCs. The source of these receptors is a human donor in good health, serving as a control.

This clonotype occurred once. The chain employs TRBV25-1 and TRBJ2-1; weak D call: TRBD2 (6 bases). Germline V gene data show CDR1 as MGHDK and CDR2 as SYGVNS. V was trimmed by 8 bases and J by 7 bases, leaving 9 bases between them. The CDR3 totals 11 residues. The CDR3 nucleotides read TGTGCCAGCGGGGACTTAAATGAGCAGTTCTTC. Protein: CASGDLNEQFF.

This clonotype was found once. The rearrangement uses TRBV24-1 and TRBJ2-5; D gene uncertain. Germline V CDR1 and CDR2: KGHDR, SFDVKD. Trimming pared 7 bases from V and 7 bases from J, leaving 12 bases between. CDR3 size: 12 residues. The CDR3 DNA sequence: TGTGCCACCAGGGCAGGATTTGGGACCCAGTACTTC. Translating it yields CATRAGFGTQYF.

The chain has TRBV19 and TRBJ1-2; D may be TRBD1 (5 bases). With 3 bases removed from V and 8 bases from J, the gap between germline ends came to 10 bases. Germline values: CDR1 LNHDA, CDR2 SQIVND (reference sequence). The CDR3 is 12 residues long. In DNA form, the CDR3 reads TGTGCCAGTAGTATCGAAGGGGACGGCTACACCTTC. Translation gives CASSIEGDGYTF. Complete variable domain (other parts from reference TRBV19 and TRBJ1-2): DGGITQSPKYLFRKEGQNVTLSCEQNLNHDAMYWYRQDPGQGLRLIYYSQIVNDFQKGDIAEGYSVSREKKESFPLTVTSAQKNPTAFYLCASSIEGDGYTFGSGTRLTVV.

The chain couples TRBV19 to TRBJ2-1, with 12 bases identical to TRBD2. CDR3 length: 15 residues. In germline, CDR1 is LNHDA, CDR2 SQIVND (reference sequence). V lost 3 bases, J lost 7 bases, and 4 bases stayed unmatched. Here the CDR3 DNA reads TGTGCCAGTAGTATCCTAGCGGGGGGGAGGAATGAGCAGTTCTTC. The encoded protein is CASSILAGGRNEQFF.

This rearrangement joins TRBV11-1 to TRBJ2-1; 13 nucleotides align to TRBD2. CDR1 is SGHAT and CDR2 is FQDESV in the germline V gene (reference sequence). J lost 1 base, V lost 4 bases, and 7 bases had no gene match. The CDR3 totals 18 residues. CDR3 coding DNA: TGTGCCAGCAGCTACCTGACTAGCGGGGGGACTTCCTACAATGAGCAGTTCTTC. Its protein is CASSYLTSGGTSYNEQFF.

The chain links TRBV9 to TRBJ2-5, with D tentatively TRBD1 (6 bases). V shed 2 bases and J shed 4 bases, with 15 bases lying between them. This CDR3 spans 15 amino acids. Germline V lookup: CDR1 SGDLS, CDR2 YYNGEE. In DNA form, the CDR3 reads TGTGCCAGCAGCGTGCAGGACAGACCAGGAGAGACCCAGTACTTC. This sequence encodes CASSVQDRPGETQYF. Full variable domain (outside the CDR3, taken from reference TRBV9 and TRBJ2-5): DSGVTQTPKHLITATGQRVTLRCSPRSGDLSVYWYQQSLDQGLQFLIQYYNGEERAKGNILERFSAQQFPDLHSELNLSSLELGDSALYFCASSVQDRPGETQYFGPGTRLLVL.

This clonotype was observed once. The V gene is TRBV7-9, the J gene TRBJ2-7; D is ambiguous. The germline V and J ends were trimmed by 4 bases and 7 bases, with 11 bases remaining between them. Germline loops: CDR1 SEHNR, CDR2 FQNEAQ (reference sequence). This CDR3 has 12 residues. The CDR3 region is CASSSLSREQYF. In DNA form, the CDR3 reads TGTGCCAGCAGCTCCCTCTCACGTGAGCAGTACTTC.

Concerning this clonotype itself: One end of the junction fails to match germline, which may point to a read error. The rearrangement joins TRBV7-9 to TRBJ1-1; 8 positions match TRBD1. The CDR3 covers 14 residues. The germline V gene encodes CDR1 SEHNR and CDR2 FQNEAQ (reference sequence). The CDR3: CASSPLTGASEAFF. Here the CDR3 DNA reads TGCGCCAGCAGCCCGCTGACAGGGGCCAGTGAAGCTTTCTTT.

This chain uses TRBV9 with TRBJ2-1; no clear D. Deletions cut 4 bases from V and 10 bases from J, with 12 bases between. There are 12 residues in the CDR3. Germline assignment: CDR1 SGDLS and CDR2 YYNGEE. CDR3 nucleotides: TGTGCCAGCAGCCCTCGGATGGGGGAGCAGTTCTTC. Its protein product is CASSPRMGEQFF.

The chain employs TRBV29-1 and TRBJ1-3; a possible D gene is TRBD1 (6 bases). V lost 7 bases to trimming and J lost 0 bases, with 10 bases between them. The CDR3 is 13 amino acids. Germline V gives CDR1 SQVTM, CDR2 ANQGSEA. The CDR3 spells CSGTGTSGNTIYF. The CDR3 nucleotides read TGCAGCGGAACAGGGACCTCTGGAAACACCATATATTTT.

Notes on this clonotype: One end of the junction varies from germline; a read error may be responsible. In DNA, the CDR3 is TGTAGTGCCCCGAAACAGGGGGCAGCTTTCTTT. It yields the protein CSAPKQGAAFF. The chain has TRBV29-1 and TRBJ1-1; 9 nucleotides agree with TRBD1. The CDR3 extends over 11 amino acids. The germline V gene encodes CDR1 SQVTM and CDR2 ANQGSEA.

V is TRBV10-3 and J is TRBJ1-2; weak D call: TRBD1 (5 bases). Germline CDR1 reads ENHRY; CDR2 reads SYGVKD. CDR3 length: 14 residues. The CDR3 region has the DNA TGTGTCAGCACTTCGTTTCGGGGCATCTATGGCTACACCTTC. Translation: CVSTSFRGIYGYTF.

This chain uses TRBV7-2 with TRBJ2-7; D tentatively fits TRBD1 or TRBD2 (5 bases each). V lost 4 bases to trimming and J lost 4 bases, with 17 bases between them. CDR1 is SGHTA, CDR2 FQGNSA, per germline. The CDR3 consists of 15 residues. The CDR3: CASSSRTLRGYEQYF. The DNA of the CDR3 is TGTGCCAGCAGCTCCCGGACACTCAGAGGGTACGAGCAGTACTTC.

The chain employs TRBV2 and TRBJ2-7; 11 bases align to TRBD1. The CDR3 is made up of 14 amino acids. V lost 6 bases and J lost 8; bases outside the gene matches: 9. Germline values: CDR1 SNHLY, CDR2 FYNNEI. The CDR3 region has the DNA TGTGCCAGCAGACCCGGGACAGGGGGAGTCAAGCAGTACTTC. It specifies CASRPGTGGVKQYF.

Regarding this clonotype: The CDR3 carries no conserved terminal phenylalanine or tryptophan, so it likely arises from a read error. The genes are TRBV4-1 and TRBJ2-7; 11 bases are a match to TRBD2. Looked up from germline, CDR1 is MGHRA and CDR2 is YSYEKL. Trimming at V came to 1 base and at J to 7 bases, leaving 0 bases not matched to a gene. The CDR3 loop spans 13 amino acids. The CDR3 here is CASSQGTSGEQYL. The CDR3 coding sequence is TGCGCCAGCAGCCAAGGGACTAGCGGGGAGCAGTACCTC.